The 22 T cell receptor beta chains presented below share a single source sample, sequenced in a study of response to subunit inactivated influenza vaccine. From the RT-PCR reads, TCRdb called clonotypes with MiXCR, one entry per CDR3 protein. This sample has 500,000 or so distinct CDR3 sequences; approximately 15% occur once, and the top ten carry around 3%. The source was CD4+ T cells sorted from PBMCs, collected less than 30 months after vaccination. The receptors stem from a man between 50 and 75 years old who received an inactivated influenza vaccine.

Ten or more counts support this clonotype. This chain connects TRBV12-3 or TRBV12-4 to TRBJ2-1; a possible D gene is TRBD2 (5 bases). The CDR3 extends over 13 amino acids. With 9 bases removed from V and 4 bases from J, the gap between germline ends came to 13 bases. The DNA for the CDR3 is TGTGCCAGTGCCAGAGGGCAGTACAATGAGCAGTTCTTC. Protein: CASARGQYNEQFF.

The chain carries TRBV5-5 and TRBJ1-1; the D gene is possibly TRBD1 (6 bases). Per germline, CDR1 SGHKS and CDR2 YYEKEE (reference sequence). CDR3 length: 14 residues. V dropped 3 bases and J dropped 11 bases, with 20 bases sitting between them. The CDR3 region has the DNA TGTGCCAGCAGCTGGGCCGACCAGGGGATGTGGGCTTTCTTT. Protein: CASSWADQGMWAFF.

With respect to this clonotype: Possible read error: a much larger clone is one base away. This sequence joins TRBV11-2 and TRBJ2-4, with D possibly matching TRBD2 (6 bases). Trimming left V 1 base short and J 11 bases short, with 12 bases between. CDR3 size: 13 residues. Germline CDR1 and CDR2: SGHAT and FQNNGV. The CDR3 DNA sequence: TGTGCCAGCAGCTTAGGAATATCGGGGGTTCAGTACTTC. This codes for CASSLGISGVQYF. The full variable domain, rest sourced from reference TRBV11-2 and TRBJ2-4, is EAGVAQSPRYKIIEKRQSVAFWCNPISGHATLYWYQQILGQGPKLLIQFQNNGVVDDSQLPKDRFSAERLKGVDSTLKIQPAKLEDSAVYLCASSLGISGVQYFGAGTRLSVL.

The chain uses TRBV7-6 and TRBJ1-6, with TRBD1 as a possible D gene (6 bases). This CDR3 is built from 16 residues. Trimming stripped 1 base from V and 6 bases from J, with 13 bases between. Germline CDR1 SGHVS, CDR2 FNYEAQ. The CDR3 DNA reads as TGTGCCAGCAGCTTAGATGTGGGCAGGGGTAATTCACCCCTCCACTTT. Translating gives CASSLDVGRGNSPLHF.

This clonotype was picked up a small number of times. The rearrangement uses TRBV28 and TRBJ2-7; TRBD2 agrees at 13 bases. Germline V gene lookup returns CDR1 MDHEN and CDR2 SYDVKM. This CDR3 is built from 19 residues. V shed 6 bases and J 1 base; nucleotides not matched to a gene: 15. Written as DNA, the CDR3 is TGTGCCAGCAGCCCTTTGGGGGGTCGGACTAGCGGGGGATCCTACGAGCAGTACTTC. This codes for CASSPLGGRTSGGSYEQYF. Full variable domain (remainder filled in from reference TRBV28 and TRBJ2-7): DVKVTQSSRYLVKRTGEKVFLECVQDMDHENMFWYRQDPGLGLRLIYFSYDVKMKEKGDIPEGYSVSREKKERFSLILESASTNQTSMYLCASSPLGGRTSGGSYEQYFGPGTRLTVT.

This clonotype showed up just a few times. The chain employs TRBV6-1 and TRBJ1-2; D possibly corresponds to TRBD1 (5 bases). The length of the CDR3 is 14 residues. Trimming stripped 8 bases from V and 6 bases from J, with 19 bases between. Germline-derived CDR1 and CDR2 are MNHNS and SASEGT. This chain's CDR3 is CASVTPGGVDGYTF. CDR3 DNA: TGTGCCAGCGTGACCCCGGGGGGGGTGGATGGCTACACCTTC.

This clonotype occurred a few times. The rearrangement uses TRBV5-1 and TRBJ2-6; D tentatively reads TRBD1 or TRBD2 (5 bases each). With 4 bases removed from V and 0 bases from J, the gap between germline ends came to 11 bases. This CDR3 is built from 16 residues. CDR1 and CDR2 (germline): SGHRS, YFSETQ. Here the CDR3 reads CASSRGPSSGANVLTF. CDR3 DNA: TGCGCCAGCAGCCGGGGACCCAGCTCTGGGGCCAACGTCCTGACTTTC.

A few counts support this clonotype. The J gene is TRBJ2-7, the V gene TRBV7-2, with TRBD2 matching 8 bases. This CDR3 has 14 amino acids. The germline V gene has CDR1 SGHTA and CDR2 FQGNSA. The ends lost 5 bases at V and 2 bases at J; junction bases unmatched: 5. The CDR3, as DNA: TGTGCCAGCAGCATTAGCGGGGTCACCTACGAGCAGTACTTC. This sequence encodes CASSISGVTYEQYF.

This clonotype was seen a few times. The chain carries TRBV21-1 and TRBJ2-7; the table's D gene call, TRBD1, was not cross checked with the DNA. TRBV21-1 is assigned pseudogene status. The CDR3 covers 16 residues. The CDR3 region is CASSKPRDRETYEQYF. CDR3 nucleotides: TGTGCCAGCAGCAAACCCCGGGACAGGGAGACCTACGAGCAGTACTTC.

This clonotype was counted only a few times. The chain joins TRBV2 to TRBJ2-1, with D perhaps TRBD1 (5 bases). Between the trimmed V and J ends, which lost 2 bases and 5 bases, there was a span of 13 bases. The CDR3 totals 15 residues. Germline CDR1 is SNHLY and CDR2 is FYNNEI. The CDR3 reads CASSENRIGDNEQFF. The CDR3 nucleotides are TGTGCCAGCAGTGAAAACAGGATAGGGGACAATGAGCAGTTCTTC.

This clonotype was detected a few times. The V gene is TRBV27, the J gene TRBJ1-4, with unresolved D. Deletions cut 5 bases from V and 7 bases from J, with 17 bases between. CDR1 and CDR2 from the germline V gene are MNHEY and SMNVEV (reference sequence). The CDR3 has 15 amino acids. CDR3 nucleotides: TGTGCCAGCAGTGACATGGATAGGTTTGGTGAAAAACTGTTTTTT. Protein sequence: CASSDMDRFGEKLFF. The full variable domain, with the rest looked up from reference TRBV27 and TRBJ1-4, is EAQVTQNPRYLITVTGKKLTVTCSQNMNHEYMSWYRQDPGLGLRQIYYSMNVEVTDKGDVPEGYKVSRKEKRNFPLILESPSPNQTSLYFCASSDMDRFGEKLFFGSGTQLSVL.

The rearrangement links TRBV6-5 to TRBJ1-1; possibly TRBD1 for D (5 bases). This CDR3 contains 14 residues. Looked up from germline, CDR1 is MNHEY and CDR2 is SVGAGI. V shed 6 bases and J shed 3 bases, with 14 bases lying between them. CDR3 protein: CASSLSQGYTEAFF. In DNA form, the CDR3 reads TGTGCCAGCAGCTTATCGCAGGGATACACTGAAGCTTTCTTT.

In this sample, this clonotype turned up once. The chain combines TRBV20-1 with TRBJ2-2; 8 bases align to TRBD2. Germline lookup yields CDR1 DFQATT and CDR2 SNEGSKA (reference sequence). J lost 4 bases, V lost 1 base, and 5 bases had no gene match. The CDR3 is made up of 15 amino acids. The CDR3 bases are TGCAGTGCTAGAGTAAGGACTAGCCGCACCGGGGAGCTGTTTTTT. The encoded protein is CSARVRTSRTGELFF.

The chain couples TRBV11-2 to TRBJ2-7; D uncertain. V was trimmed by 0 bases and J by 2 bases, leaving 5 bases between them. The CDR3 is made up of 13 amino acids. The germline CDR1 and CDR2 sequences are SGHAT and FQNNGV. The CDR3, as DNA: TGTGCCAGCAGCTTAGACGTGCCCTACGAGCAGTACTTC. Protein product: CASSLDVPYEQYF.

In DNA, the CDR3 is TGTGCCAGCAGCCCAGGGGTTGTCACCGGGGAGCTGTTTTTT. Encoded protein: CASSPGVVTGELFF. The chain carries TRBV3-1 and TRBJ2-2, with D possibly being TRBD1 (6 bases). CDR3 size: 14 residues. Deletions cut 4 bases from V and 4 bases from J, with 10 bases between. The V gene's germline CDR1 is LGHDT and CDR2 YNNKEL (reference sequence).

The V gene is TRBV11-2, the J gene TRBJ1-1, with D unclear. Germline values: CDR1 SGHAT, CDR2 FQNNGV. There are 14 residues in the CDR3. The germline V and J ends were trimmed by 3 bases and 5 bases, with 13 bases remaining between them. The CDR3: CASSLSHGGTEAFF. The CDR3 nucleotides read TGTGCCAGCAGCTTGAGCCACGGTGGGACTGAAGCTTTCTTT.

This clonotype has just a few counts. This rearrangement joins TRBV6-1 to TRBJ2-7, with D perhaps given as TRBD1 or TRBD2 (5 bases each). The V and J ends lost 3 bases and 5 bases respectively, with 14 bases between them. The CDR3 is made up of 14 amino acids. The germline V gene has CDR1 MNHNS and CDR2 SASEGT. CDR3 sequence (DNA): TGTGCCAGCAGTGACCGGGGCGCACCCCACGAGCAGTACTTC. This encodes CASSDRGAPHEQYF.

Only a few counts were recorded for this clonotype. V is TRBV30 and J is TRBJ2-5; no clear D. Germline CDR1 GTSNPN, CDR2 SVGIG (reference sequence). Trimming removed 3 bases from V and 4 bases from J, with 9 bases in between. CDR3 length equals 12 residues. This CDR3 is CAWSDGRETQYF. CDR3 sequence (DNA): TGTGCCTGGAGCGACGGACGAGAGACCCAGTACTTC.

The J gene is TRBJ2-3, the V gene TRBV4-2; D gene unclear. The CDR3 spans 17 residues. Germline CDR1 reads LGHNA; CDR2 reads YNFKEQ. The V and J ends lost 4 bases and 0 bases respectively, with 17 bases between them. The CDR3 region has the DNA TGTGCCAGCAGCCCATCAGTGACTGTAACTAGCACAGATACGCAGTATTTT. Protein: CASSPSVTVTSTDTQYF.

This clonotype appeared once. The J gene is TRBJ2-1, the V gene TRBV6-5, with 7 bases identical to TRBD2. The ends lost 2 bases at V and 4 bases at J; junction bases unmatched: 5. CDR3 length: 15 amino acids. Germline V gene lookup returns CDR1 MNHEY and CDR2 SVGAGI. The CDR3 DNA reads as TGTGCCAGCAGTTACGACAGCGGGGTTTACAATGAGCAGTTCTTC. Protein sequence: CASSYDSGVYNEQFF.

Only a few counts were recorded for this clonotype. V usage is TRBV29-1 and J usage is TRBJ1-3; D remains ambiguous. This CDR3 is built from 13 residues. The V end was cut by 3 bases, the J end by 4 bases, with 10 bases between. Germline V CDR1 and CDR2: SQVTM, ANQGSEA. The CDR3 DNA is TGCAGCGTTGACGAAGGGTCGGGAAACACCATATATTTT. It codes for CSVDEGSGNTIYF.

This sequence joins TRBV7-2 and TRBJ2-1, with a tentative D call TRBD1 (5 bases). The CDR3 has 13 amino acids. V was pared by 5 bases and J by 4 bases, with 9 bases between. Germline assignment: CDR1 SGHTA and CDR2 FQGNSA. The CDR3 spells CASSVRQYNEQFF. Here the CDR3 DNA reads TGTGCCAGCAGCGTCAGACAGTACAATGAGCAGTTCTTC.